The clone carrying this T cell receptor (beta chain) was seen many times. TCRdb re-called the 5' RACE reads with MiXCR, one entry per CDR3 protein. The sample has approximately 350,000 distinct CDR3 sequences, about an eighth seen once. The data were obtained in a study of T-cell memory formation after mild COVID-19. Trimming cost V 0 bases and J 0 bases, with 5 bases left between them. The CDR3 covers 14 residues. Germline V CDR1 and CDR2: LGHNA, YSLEER. Sequencing was performed on PBMCs or a T cell subset sorted from them (not recorded which). The chain recombines TRBV4-3 with TRBJ1-1; no reliable D call. This TCR came from a man aged 18 to 29 who had mild COVID-19 (a few samples of this study predate the infection). Cell type and time point are not known. The CDR3 loop reads CASSQENMNTEAFF. Written as DNA, the CDR3 is TGCGCCAGCAGCCAAGAGAACATGAACACTGAAGCTTTCTTT.